This TCR beta chain came from a study of regulatory T cells in long-lasting Graves disease. With iRepertoire HTBI primers and Arm-PCR of CDR3 regions, TCR beta libraries were built. Source study methods: In the combined samples, around 60 TRBV and 14 TRBJ segments were identified. TCRdb independently ran MiXCR on the multiplex PCR reads; one entry per CDR3 protein. The V and J calls and clone size come from TCRdb's table, not from the authors' own analysis. The repertoire holds roughly 500,000 distinct CDR3 sequences, with about a fifth as singletons. The table lists this clonotype with a few counts. Antigen unknown. The CDR3 loop spans 13 amino acids. Unmatched junction bases numbered 4, after V lost 4 bases and J lost 5 bases. The germline gives CDR1 MNHEY, CDR2 SVGAGI. Sample time point: persistent/refractory GD, antithyroid drugs over 5 years with positive TRAb. From RNA extracted from PBMCs, the TCR library was made.

Notes on the study in general: The number of shared public clonotypes was higher in persistent patients (approximately 2,500) than new patients (966).

The source is a female donor with Graves disease. This material consisted of peripheral blood mononuclear cells (PBMCs), taken when the disease was refractory, from a patient treated with antithyroid drugs. The J gene is TRBJ2-7, the V gene TRBV6-5, with TRBD1 identical over 8 bases. The CDR3 region has the DNA TGTGCCAGCAGTTCCGGGACAGGTAACGAGCAGTACTTC. It yields the protein CASSSGTGNEQYF.